The 13 T cell receptor beta chains given below trace back to one sample, sequenced in a study of blood T cell repertoires in COVID-19. Assay used: immunoSEQ multiplex PCR; TCRdb lists only in-frame clones, some missing. The sample yields some 68,000 clones, about 91% seen once. The sequenced sample consisted of peripheral blood. Source of these receptors: a middle-aged man with COVID-19, enrolled during active disease.

This clone was observed a handful of times. The J gene is TRBJ2-3, the V gene TRBV24-1; 7 bases map to TRBD1. Trimming at V came to 4 bases and at J to 0 bases, leaving 3 bases not matched to a gene. This CDR3 has 15 amino acids. CDR1 KGHDR and CDR2 SFDVKD come from the germline V gene. The CDR3 reads CATSDWTGSTDTQYF. The CDR3 DNA is TGTGCCACCAGTGACTGGACAGGTAGCACAGATACGCAGTATTTT.

The chain is built from TRBV7-9 and TRBJ1-6; D perhaps matches TRBD1 (5 bases). Per germline, CDR1 SEHNR and CDR2 FQNEAQ (reference sequence). The CDR3 contains 15 residues. Trimming cost V 3 bases and J 10 bases, with 16 bases left between them. Here the CDR3 reads CASSLPGRDISPLHF. For the CDR3, the DNA is TGTGCCAGCAGCTTGCCTGGCAGGGATATATCACCCCTCCACTTT.

The chain links TRBV27 to TRBJ2-5; unclear D gene. V lost 8 bases and J 1 base, leaving 5 bases between the germline ends. Germline V gene data show CDR1 as MNHEY and CDR2 as SMNVEV (reference sequence). CDR3 size: 11 residues. DNA for the CDR3: TGTGCCAGCCCCTCCCAAGAGACCCAGTACTTC. This translates into CASPSQETQYF.

The V and J genes are TRBV29-1 and TRBJ1-2; 12 bases line up with TRBD1. This CDR3 is built from 17 residues. The V segment lost 7 bases and the J segment 3 bases; nucleotides outside the gene matches: 15. Germline V gene data show CDR1 as SQVTM and CDR2 as ANQGSEA. The CDR3 loop reads CSAYGPGQGALDYGYTF. CDR3 bases: TGCAGCGCCTACGGACCGGGACAGGGGGCGCTGGACTATGGCTACACCTTC. Based on the CDR3 plus reference TRBV29-1 and TRBJ1-2, the full variable domain is SAVISQKPSRDICQRGTSLTIQCQVDSQVTMMFWYRQQPGQSLTLIATANQGSEATYESGFVIDKFPISRPNLTFSTLTVSNMSPEDSSIYLCSAYGPGQGALDYGYTFGSGTRLTVV.

The chain couples TRBV5-4 to TRBJ2-7; D remains unclear. V lost 2 bases to trimming and J lost 2 bases, with 8 bases between them. There are 13 residues in the CDR3. Germline V gene sequence: CDR1 SGHNT, CDR2 YYREEE (reference sequence). CDR3 region: CASSFYQAYEQYF. DNA for the CDR3: TGTGCCAGCAGCTTCTATCAAGCCTACGAGCAGTACTTC.

The J gene is TRBJ2-1, the V gene TRBV6-2 or TRBV6-3, with TRBD1 as a possible D gene (6 bases). The CDR3 length is 16 residues. Germline V gene sequence: CDR1 MNHEY, CDR2 SVGEGT. The V end lost 5 bases, the J end lost 0 bases, and 14 bases lay between the germline ends. The CDR3 region has the DNA TGTGCCAGCAGTACGGACAGAAAGGCCTCCTACAATGAGCAGTTCTTC. It translates to CASSTDRKASYNEQFF.

The chain joins TRBV30 to TRBJ2-4; TRBD1 matches at 8 bases. The CDR3 length is 14 residues. After removal of 3 bases from V and 1 base from J, the junction contained 2 bases not matched to a gene. Germline loops: CDR1 GTSNPN, CDR2 SVGIG (reference sequence). CDR3 sequence: CAWSRTGAKNIQYF. For the CDR3, the DNA is TGTGCCTGGAGCCGGACAGGGGCCAAAAACATTCAGTACTTC.

The V and J genes are TRBV14 and TRBJ1-2, with 7 bases matching TRBD1. CDR1 is SGHDN, CDR2 FVKESK, per germline. The V segment lost 4 bases and the J segment 7 bases; nucleotides outside the gene matches: 12. CDR3 length equals 15 residues. CDR3: CASSPRWRQGFGYTF. In nucleotides, the CDR3 is TGTGCCAGCAGCCCGAGGTGGAGACAGGGCTTTGGCTACACCTTC.

The chain employs TRBV18 and TRBJ1-1; TRBD1 agrees at 7 bases. In germline, CDR1 is KGHSH, CDR2 LQKENI. V dropped 5 bases and J dropped 6; count of bases not matched to a gene: 9. The CDR3 contains 14 residues. CDR3 amino acids: CASSKDRTSPEAFF. CDR3 nucleotide sequence: TGTGCCAGCTCAAAGGACAGGACGAGCCCTGAAGCTTTCTTT.

The CDR3 DNA follows: TGCGCCAGCAGTAGTTCTAGCGGGGGATACGAGCAGTACTTC. Translated, it gives CASSSSSGGYEQYF. The chain links TRBV5-1 to TRBJ2-7, with TRBD2 identical over 10 bases. The trim removed 5 bases at V and 4 bases at J, leaving 6 bases unmatched. The CDR3 has 14 residues. Germline loops: CDR1 SGHRS, CDR2 YFSETQ.

V usage is TRBV5-4 and J usage is TRBJ1-1; D not resolved. The germline gives CDR1 SGHNT, CDR2 YYREEE (reference sequence). V lost 0 bases, J lost 3 bases, and 6 bases lay in between. This CDR3 is built from 13 residues. The CDR3 protein is CASSLGGDTEAFF. CDR3 bases: TGTGCCAGCAGCTTGGGGGGAGACACTGAAGCTTTCTTT.

The chain employs TRBV5-5 and TRBJ2-7; no clear D gene. V dropped 1 base and J dropped 2 bases, with 7 bases sitting between them. Germline values: CDR1 SGHKS, CDR2 YYEKEE (reference sequence). The length of the CDR3 is 13 residues. The CDR3 DNA sequence: TGTGCCAGCAGCTTGAGAGCCCCCTACGAGCAGTACTTC. Translation gives CASSLRAPYEQYF.

The chain recombines TRBV19 with TRBJ2-3; 10 positions agree with TRBD1. Germline V gene lookup returns CDR1 LNHDA and CDR2 SQIVND (reference sequence). The CDR3 is 14 amino acids. Trimming took 6 bases from V and 6 from J; bases not matched to a gene: 6. This CDR3 reads CASRRGQGIDTQYF. The CDR3 DNA reads as TGTGCCAGTAGGCGGGGACAGGGGATCGATACGCAGTATTTT.